Listed below are T cell receptor beta chains from one sample, sequenced in a study of blood T cells in healthy people across ages. Each CDR3 protein gets one entry after TCRdb re-called the 5' RACE reads with MiXCR. There are about 670,000 distinct CDR3 sequences in the sample; 52% occur only once, and about 13% lies in the top ten. What was sequenced was blood. These receptors all come from a woman of 80 years or more in good health. CDR3s include the opening cysteine and the closing phenylalanine or tryptophan. The D gene is left open where the match is weak. Some rows have no size entry. The others give once, few or many, or a class for an expanded clone.

length | J | size | D | V | DNA | CDR3
13 | TRBJ1-2 | - | - | TRBV12-3/TRBV12-4 | TGTGCCAGCAGTTTTGGCGCGCACTATGGCTACACCTTC | CASSFGAHYGYTF
13 | TRBJ1-1 | - | - | TRBV20-1 | TGCAGTGCACCATCGGCGGGGAGCACTGAAGCTTTCTTT | CSAPSAGSTEAFF
13 | TRBJ2-7 | many | TRBD1 | TRBV27 | TGTGCCAGCAGTCCGCGGACAGGGCACGAGCAGTACTTC | CASSPRTGHEQYF
13 | TRBJ2-1 | - | - | TRBV11-3 | TGTGCCAGCAGCTTTTTGGCACAGGATGAGCAGTTCTTC | CASSFLAQDEQFF
16 | TRBJ1-1 | - | - | TRBV19 | TGTGCCAGTAGTCGGTCGGGGGCGAGTATTTGGGCTGAAGCTTTCTTT | CASSRSGASIWAEAFF
15 | TRBJ2-1 | - | - | TRBV7-2 | TGTGCCAGTCTCTTTGGTGGGAGCTCCTACAATGAGCAGTTCTTC | CASLFGGSSYNEQFF
16 | TRBJ2-6 | once | TRBD1 | TRBV28 | TGTGCCAGCAGTATCGACAGGGAGTCTGGGGCCAACGTCCTGACTTTC | CASSIDRESGANVLTF
16 | TRBJ2-1 | many | - | TRBV5-1 | TGCGCCAGCAGCTTGGCCGGGACACGGACCTACAATGAGCAGTTCTTC | CASSLAGTRTYNEQFF
15 | TRBJ1-1 | - | TRBD1 | TRBV6-4 | TGTGCCTGCAGTGACTCAAGACAGGGTGGCACTGAAGCTTTCTTT | CACSDSRQGGTEAFF
13 | TRBJ1-2 | many | - | TRBV28 | TGTGCCAGCAGAATGGTGGGCGTCTCTGGCTACACCTTC | CASRMVGVSGYTF
18 | TRBJ2-6 | - | - | TRBV7-8 | TGTGCCAGCAGCTTAAGGGAAACCAGTACCTCTGGGGCCAACGTCCTGACTTTC | CASSLRETSTSGANVLTF
15 | TRBJ2-3 | - | - | TRBV6-1 | TGTGCCAGCAGACCGGGACACAACGCCGAAGATACGCAGTATTTT | CASRPGHNAEDTQYF
13 | TRBJ2-7 | few | TRBD2 | TRBV7-2 | TGTGCCAGCAGTAGCGGGAGTGTCTACGAGCAGTACTTC | CASSSGSVYEQYF
16 | TRBJ1-2 | - | - | TRBV11-2 | TGTGCCAGCAGCCCGTCCGGGATGGCGGACGCCTATGGCTACACCTTC | CASSPSGMADAYGYTF
15 | TRBJ2-3 | - | TRBD2 | TRBV5-1 | TGCGCCAGCAGCTTGAACGGGGGGGCCGAAGATACGCAGTATTTT | CASSLNGGAEDTQYF
16 | TRBJ2-4 | - | - | TRBV6-2/TRBV6-3 | TGTGCCAGCAGGCCAATGGGGTCGCTAGCCAAAAACATTCAGTACTTC | CASRPMGSLAKNIQYF
13 | TRBJ2-4 | many | - | TRBV2 | TGTGCCTCAGCGGGTTTTGGCAAAAACATTCAGTACTTC | CASAGFGKNIQYF
12 | TRBJ1-6 | - | - | TRBV25-1 | TGTGCCAGCACCTCGACAGGCTCACCCCTCCACTTT | CASTSTGSPLHF
18 | TRBJ2-5 | many | TRBD2 | TRBV7-2 | TGTGCCAGCAGCACGGGGACTAGCGGGGGGGCATTGATAGAGACCCAGTACTTC | CASSTGTSGGALIETQYF
16 | TRBJ2-7 | - | TRBD2 | TRBV28 | TGTGCCAGCAGTGACCCGACTAGCGGGAGAAGGTATGAGCAGTACTTC | CASSDPTSGRRYEQYF
14 | TRBJ2-5 | many | TRBD2 | TRBV2 | TGTGCCAGCAGTGACGGGAGGGCCCCTGAGACCCAGTACTTC | CASSDGRAPETQYF
15 | TRBJ2-1 | many | - | TRBV11-3 | TGTGCCAGCAGCTCCTTGGCAGGAGGCGGTGGTGAGCAGTTCTTC | CASSSLAGGGGEQFF
13 | TRBJ2-4 | few | - | TRBV30 | TGTGCCATTAACGGGGGTTGGGAAAACATTCAGTACTTC | CAINGGWENIQYF
14 | TRBJ2-3 | - | - | TRBV14 | TGTGCCAGCAGCCTGTCGGGGAGCCCAGATACGCAGTATTTT | CASSLSGSPDTQYF
13 | TRBJ2-1 | - | - | TRBV19 | TGTGCCAGTAGGTGGGACCCCCGCAATGAGCAGTTCTTC | CASRWDPRNEQFF
12 | TRBJ1-2 | - | - | TRBV29-1 | TGCAGCGTTCGGACGGATAACTATGGCTACACCTTC | CSVRTDNYGYTF
14 | TRBJ2-7 | - | - | TRBV18 | TGTGCCAGCTCACCACCCGCGGCCTCCTACGAGCAGTACTTC | CASSPPAASYEQYF
18 | TRBJ1-2 | - | TRBD1 | TRBV4-2 | TGTGCCAGCAGCCATGGACCGGGACAGGGGGCGCTGGGCTATGGCTACACCTTC | CASSHGPGQGALGYGYTF
11 | TRBJ2-1 | - | - | TRBV20-1 | TGCAGTGCTAGGGTTCGGGATGAGCAGTTCTTC | CSARVRDEQFF
19 | TRBJ2-2 | - | TRBD2 | TRBV27 | TGTGCCAGCAGTACCGGGACTAGCGGGAGCGGGGTTTACACCGGGGAGCTGTTTTTT | CASSTGTSGSGVYTGELFF
13 | TRBJ1-2 | few | - | TRBV7-9 | TGTGCCAGCAGCGTAGAATCCTCGCATGGCTACACCTTC | CASSVESSHGYTF
17 | TRBJ1-1 | - | - | TRBV9 | TGTGCCAGCAGCTCTCCCCTCGGGCGCGAAATGAACACTGAAGCTTTCTTT | CASSSPLGREMNTEAFF
16 | TRBJ2-2 | many | - | TRBV5-1 | TGCGCCAGCAGCTTTCTCTCCGGGAGGACAGGCGGGGAGCTGTTTTTT | CASSFLSGRTGGELFF
14 | TRBJ1-5 | - | - | TRBV20-1 | TGCAGTGCTAGAGGCACCTCTAGCAATCAGCCCCAGCATTTT | CSARGTSSNQPQHF
11 | TRBJ2-1 | - | TRBD2 | TRBV6-5 | TGTGCCAGCGTGGCGGGAGGTGAGCAGTTCTTC | CASVAGGEQFF
15 | TRBJ2-3 | - | - | TRBV6-6 | TGTGCCAGCAGTTACCCTGACGGACCCACAGATACGCAGTATTTT | CASSYPDGPTDTQYF
15 | TRBJ2-3 | - | - | TRBV19 | TGTGCCAGTAGGATGTACTCCTCTAGCACAGATACGCTGTATTTT | CASRMYSSSTDTLYF
15 | TRBJ2-5 | - | - | TRBV10-3 | TGTGCCATCAGTGTGAGGTGGGCAGAAAAAGAGACCCAGTACTTC | CAISVRWAEKETQYF
16 | TRBJ2-3 | - | TRBD2 | TRBV4-1 | TGCGCCAGCAGCGGTCGGGCCAGCGGGATGAAAGATACGCAGTATTTT | CASSGRASGMKDTQYF
14 | TRBJ1-2 | - | TRBD1 | TRBV29-1 | TGCAGCGTTGACGGGACAGGGATGTCGCTTGGCTACACCTTC | CSVDGTGMSLGYTF
13 | TRBJ2-1 | many | - | TRBV7-7 | TGTGCCAGCAGCCCCGGGACACACAATGAGCAGTTCTTC | CASSPGTHNEQFF
14 | TRBJ2-5 | - | TRBD2 | TRBV20-1 | TGCAGTGCTAGGGGACTAGCAGTATACAATGAGCAGTACTTC | CSARGLAVYNEQYF
15 | TRBJ2-3 | - | TRBD2 | TRBV4-3 | TGCGCCAGCAGCCAGGGACTAGCGGGGGGAGATACGCAGTATTTT | CASSQGLAGGDTQYF
14 | TRBJ2-5 | many | - | TRBV2 | TGTGCCAGCAGCACCATGGGGATCCAAGAGACCCAGTACTTC | CASSTMGIQETQYF
14 | TRBJ2-1 | - | - | TRBV14 | TGTGCCAGCAGCCTATCCTTACTCGCTAGGGAGCAGTTCTTC | CASSLSLLAREQFF
14 | TRBJ2-1 | - | TRBD2 | TRBV10-3 | TGTGCCATCAGGGGACTAGCGGCTTCCAATGAGCAGTTCTTC | CAIRGLAASNEQFF
14 | TRBJ2-2 | few | - | TRBV4-1 | TGCGCCAGCAGCCAAGGGGGCTTCACCGGGGAGCTGTTTTTT | CASSQGGFTGELFF
16 | TRBJ2-1 | - | - | TRBV20-1 | TGCAGTGCTAGATCCTTCGCGGGATTCTCCTACAATGAGCAGTTCTTC | CSARSFAGFSYNEQFF
12 | TRBJ2-1 | many | TRBD2 | TRBV16 | TGTGCCAGCAGCCGGGGGGGGAATGAGCAGTTCTTC | CASSRGGNEQFF
15 | TRBJ2-3 | few | - | TRBV6-1 | TGTGCCAGCAGTGGCCCGGGTGGGAGGACAGATACGCAGTATTTT | CASSGPGGRTDTQYF
15 | TRBJ1-5 | - | - | TRBV7-2 | TGTGCCTGCAGCGGGGTCGGGGGGCTGGGTCAGCCCCAGCATTTT | CACSGVGGLGQPQHF
19 | TRBJ1-6 | once | TRBD1 | TRBV28 | TGTGCCAGCAGTTTATCGGGATTACAGGGGAAAAACAGGAATTCACCCCTCCACTTT | CASSLSGLQGKNRNSPLHF
12 | TRBJ2-5 | many | - | TRBV20-1 | TGCAGTGCTTGGCGGTTACAAGAGACCCAGTACTTC | CSAWRLQETQYF
13 | TRBJ2-1 | many | - | TRBV7-3 | TGTGCCAGCGGCCGGGACAACTACAATGAGCAGTTCTTC | CASGRDNYNEQFF
13 | TRBJ1-2 | - | TRBD1 | TRBV20-1 | TGCAGTGCTAGGGACAGGGTCGGATATGGCTACACCTTC | CSARDRVGYGYTF